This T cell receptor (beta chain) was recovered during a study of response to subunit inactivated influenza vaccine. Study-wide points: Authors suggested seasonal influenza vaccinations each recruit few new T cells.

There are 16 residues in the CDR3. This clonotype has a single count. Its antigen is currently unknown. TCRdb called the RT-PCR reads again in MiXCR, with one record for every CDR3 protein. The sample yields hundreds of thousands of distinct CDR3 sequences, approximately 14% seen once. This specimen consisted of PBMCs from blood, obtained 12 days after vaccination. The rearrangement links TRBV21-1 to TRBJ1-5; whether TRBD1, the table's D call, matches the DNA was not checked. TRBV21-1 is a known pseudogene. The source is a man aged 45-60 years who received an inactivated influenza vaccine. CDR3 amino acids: CASSKAGTGSNQPQHF. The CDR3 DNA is TGTGCCAGCAGCAAAGCCGGGACAGGGAGCAATCAGCCCCAGCATTTT.